Shown below are 20 T cell receptor beta chains from a single sample sequenced in a study of vaccination and CD4 T cells after COVID-19. Researchers used the Oncomine TCR Beta short-read assay to sequence DNA from cultured CD4+ T cells. TCRdb fed the PCR reads into MiXCR, producing one record per CDR3 protein. The profile covers 3,800 or so distinct CDR3 sequences, with 21% appearing a single time and 50% to 60% taken by the ten largest. Treatment of the sample: roughly 10-day PBMC culture with coronavirus spike peptide pools or control peptides (ViraFEST assay). For these receptors, no antigen is known. The material was CD4+ T cells from blood, cultured in vitro, obtained after SARS-CoV-2 vaccination. The receptors here all came from a human donor who had recovered from COVID-19.

This chain joins TRBV25-1 and TRBJ1-2; D remains unclear. CDR1 is MGHDK and CDR2 is SYGVNS in the germline V gene. The CDR3 has 16 amino acids. V gave up 1 base and J gave up 6 bases, with 18 bases separating them. CDR3 amino acids: CASSELGGGVADGYTF. In DNA form, the CDR3 reads TGTGCCAGCAGTGAATTGGGAGGTGGGGTGGCGGATGGCTACACCTTC.

This clonotype is termed medium-sized. The rearrangement links TRBV19 to TRBJ2-7; D perhaps matches TRBD1 (6 bases). Trimming took 7 bases from V and 6 from J, leaving 13 bases between them. Germline lookup yields CDR1 LNHDA and CDR2 SQIVND (reference sequence). The CDR3 totals 12 residues. CDR3 bases: TGTGCCAGTACCTTTAGAGGGGGCGAGCAGTACTTC. Translating it yields CASTFRGGEQYF.

The chain has TRBV6-1 and TRBJ1-2, with 11 bases that match TRBD1. Trimming removed 4 bases from V and 8 bases from J; junction bases left unmatched: 12. Germline loops: CDR1 MNHNS, CDR2 SASEGT. The CDR3 totals 16 residues. The CDR3: CASSVHQGQGVYGYTF. In nucleotides, the CDR3 is TGTGCCAGCAGTGTTCATCAGGGACAGGGGGTCTACGGCTACACCTTC.

This clonotype occurred a few times. The CDR3 DNA reads as TGTGCCAGCCGCCTGGGACGGAGCTACGAGCAGTACTTC. Residues: CASRLGRSYEQYF. The genes are TRBV5-4 and TRBJ2-7; TRBD1 or TRBD2 may be the D gene (5 bases each). V was shortened by 7 bases and J by 3 bases, with 14 bases between the two germline ends. CDR1 SGHNT and CDR2 YYREEE come from the germline V gene (reference sequence). The CDR3 runs to 13 residues.

This clonotype was observed at least ten times. The rearrangement joins TRBV7-2 to TRBJ2-3; D possibly corresponds to TRBD1 (6 bases). The CDR3 totals 16 residues. CDR1 and CDR2 (germline): SGHTA, FQGNSA. The germline V and J ends were trimmed by 2 bases and 1 base, with 13 bases remaining between them. The CDR3 loop is CASSLLGGLGTDTQYF. Here the CDR3 DNA reads TGTGCCAGCAGCTTATTAGGGGGTTTGGGCACAGATACGCAGTATTTT.

There are a few counts of this clonotype. V usage is TRBV25-1 and J usage is TRBJ1-2; D gene unclear. V lost 4 bases to trimming and J lost 5 bases, with 17 bases between them. The germline V gene has CDR1 MGHDK and CDR2 SYGVNS. This CDR3 contains 15 residues. The chain's CDR3 is CASSVGTRGGYGYTF. The DNA of the CDR3 is TGTGCCAGCAGTGTGGGCACTCGGGGAGGATATGGCTACACCTTC.

This clonotype was detected many times. The rearrangement uses TRBV7-8 and TRBJ1-2; 7 bases line up with TRBD1. V lost 4 bases and J lost 6; bases outside the gene matches: 8. CDR1 is SGHVS and CDR2 is FQNEAQ in the germline V gene. This CDR3 spans 14 amino acids. The CDR3 here is CASSSDRTLHGYTF. CDR3 coding DNA: TGTGCCAGCAGCTCGGACAGGACGTTACATGGCTACACCTTC.

In this sample, this clonotype turned up a few times. The chain joins TRBV19 to TRBJ1-5, with D possibly TRBD1 on 5 matching bases. CDR1 is LNHDA, CDR2 SQIVND, per germline (reference sequence). The CDR3 runs 14 residues. Trimming took off 1 base at V and 4 bases at J, with 8 bases between the two ends. DNA of the CDR3: TGTGCCAGTAGTATAGTGGGGGGGAATCAGCCCCAGCATTTT. Translation gives CASSIVGGNQPQHF.

In its sample, this clonotype ranks as medium-sized. The V gene is TRBV7-2, the J gene TRBJ2-3, with 10 bases aligning to TRBD2. This CDR3 has 17 residues. Germline V gene sequence: CDR1 SGHTA, CDR2 FQGNSA. Trimming cost V 3 bases and J 6 bases; bases outside gene matches: 12. In DNA, the CDR3 is TGTGCCAGCAGCTTTTTATCAGCGGGGGGGCGGGCGGATACGCAGTATTTT. Translating it yields CASSFLSAGGRADTQYF.

By its share, this clonotype is medium-sized (0.01 to 0.1%). The V call is TRBV24-1, the J call TRBJ2-1, with 8 positions matching TRBD1. The CDR3 contains 16 residues. Germline CDR1 is KGHDR and CDR2 is SFDVKD. The junction had 8 bases not matched to a gene; V was cut back by 3 bases and J by 5 bases. In DNA form, the CDR3 reads TGTGCCACCAGTGATACCGGGACAGGTAAGGACAATGAGCAGTTCTTC. As protein: CATSDTGTGKDNEQFF.

The J gene is TRBJ1-2, the V gene TRBV4-2; 7 nucleotides line up with TRBD1. Trimming at V came to 2 bases and at J to 5 bases, leaving 5 bases not matched to a gene. The CDR3 covers 14 residues. The V gene's germline CDR1 is LGHNA and CDR2 YNFKEQ. CDR3 in amino acids: CASSQTGTDYGYTF. The CDR3 DNA sequence: TGTGCCAGCAGCCAAACCGGGACAGATTATGGCTACACCTTC.

By proportion, this clonotype is medium-sized (0.01 to 0.1%). The chain is built from TRBV7-9 and TRBJ1-5; D unclear. The CDR3 runs to 12 residues. Germline lookup yields CDR1 SEHNR and CDR2 FQNEAQ (reference sequence). V was trimmed by 5 bases and J by 4 bases, leaving 6 bases between them. CDR3 nucleotides: TGTGCCAGCAGCACGGGAAATCAGCCCCAGCATTTT. This gives the protein CASSTGNQPQHF.

Relative to its sample, this clonotype is medium-sized. The chain joins TRBV20-1 to TRBJ1-2; TRBD1 matches at 7 bases. The CDR3 has 16 amino acids. The V and J ends lost 3 bases and 8 bases, in that order; junction bases with no gene match: 18. Germline CDR1 DFQATT, CDR2 SNEGSKA (reference sequence). CDR3 in amino acids: CSASARGQAKLGGYTF. CDR3 nucleotide sequence: TGCAGTGCTAGTGCTAGAGGACAGGCTAAACTGGGAGGCTACACCTTC.

The chain has TRBV19 and TRBJ2-7, with unresolved D. Germline CDR1 LNHDA, CDR2 SQIVND (reference sequence). V was pared by 5 bases and J by 0 bases, with 11 bases between. This CDR3 contains 14 residues. CDR3 residues: CASSVGSFSYEQYF. CDR3 DNA: TGTGCCAGTAGTGTTGGTAGCTTCTCCTACGAGCAGTACTTC.

The chain carries TRBV28 and TRBJ2-7; D not resolved. Trimming pared 7 bases from V and 2 bases from J, leaving 18 bases between. The CDR3 is 15 residues long. Germline CDR1 and CDR2: MDHEN and SYDVKM. As DNA, the CDR3 is TGTGCCAGCAATGAAAACGGTAGTCCCACCTACGAGCAGTACTTC. As protein: CASNENGSPTYEQYF. Based on the CDR3 plus reference TRBV28 and TRBJ2-7, the full variable domain is DVKVTQSSRYLVKRTGEKVFLECVQDMDHENMFWYRQDPGLGLRLIYFSYDVKMKEKGDIPEGYSVSREKKERFSLILESASTNQTSMYLCASNENGSPTYEQYFGPGTRLTVT.

This clonotype is labeled medium-sized. The gene calls are TRBV6-1 and TRBJ1-6; D perhaps matches TRBD1 (5 bases). V dropped 6 bases and J dropped 9 bases, with 12 bases sitting between them. Germline CDR1 is MNHNS and CDR2 is SASEGT. The CDR3 sequence is 13 residues long. CDR3 protein: CASRLTQGSPLHF. The CDR3 DNA sequence: TGTGCCAGCAGACTAACGCAGGGTTCACCCCTCCACTTT.

The chain combines TRBV27 with TRBJ1-5; D may be TRBD1 (6 bases). The CDR3 runs 15 residues. The V end lost 5 bases, the J end lost 3 bases, and 14 bases lay between the germline ends. Germline CDR1 MNHEY, CDR2 SMNVEV (reference sequence). The CDR3: CASSPTDSYNQPQHF. In DNA form, the CDR3 reads TGTGCCAGCAGTCCGACGGACAGCTACAATCAGCCCCAGCATTTT.

Within the sample, this clonotype is medium-sized (0.01 to 0.1%). V gene TRBV6-1 combines with J gene TRBJ1-1, with D possibly TRBD1 on 6 matching bases. The CDR3 extends over 12 amino acids. V lost 7 bases, J lost 4 bases, and 10 bases lay in between. Germline V gene sequence: CDR1 MNHNS, CDR2 SASEGT. CDR3 coding DNA: TGTGCCAGCACAGGAGGGGGCACTGAAGCTTTCTTT. Protein sequence: CASTGGGTEAFF.

This clonotype is labeled as medium-sized. The chain joins TRBV10-3 to TRBJ1-2; no definite D call. This CDR3 spans 11 amino acids. Trimming left V 4 bases short and J 8 bases short, with 8 bases between. Looked up from germline, CDR1 is ENHRY and CDR2 is SYGVKD. CDR3 DNA sequence: TGTGCCATCAGTGCGGCCTCGGGCTACACCTTC. Its translation: CAISAASGYTF.

By sample fraction, this clonotype is medium-sized. Relative to the germline gene, one junction end is altered; a read error may explain this. This sequence joins TRBV27 and TRBJ2-7; TRBD2 matches 7 bases. The V gene's germline CDR1 is MNHEY and CDR2 SMNVEV (reference sequence). The CDR3 spans 12 residues. CDR3 loop: CASGLDSHEQYF. For the CDR3, the DNA is TGTGCCAGCGGACTAGACTCCCACGAGCAGTACTTC.